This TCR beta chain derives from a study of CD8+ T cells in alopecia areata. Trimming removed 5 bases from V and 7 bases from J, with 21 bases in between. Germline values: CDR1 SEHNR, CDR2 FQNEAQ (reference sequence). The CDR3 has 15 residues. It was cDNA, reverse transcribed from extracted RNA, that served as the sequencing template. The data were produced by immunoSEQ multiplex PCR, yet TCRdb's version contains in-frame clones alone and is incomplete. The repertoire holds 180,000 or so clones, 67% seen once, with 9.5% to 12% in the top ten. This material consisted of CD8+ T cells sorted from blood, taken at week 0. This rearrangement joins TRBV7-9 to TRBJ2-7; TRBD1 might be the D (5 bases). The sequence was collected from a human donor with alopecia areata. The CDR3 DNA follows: TGTGCCAGCAGCCCACCCCGACAGAGCCTGGGGGAGCAGTACTTC. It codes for CASSPPRQSLGEQYF.